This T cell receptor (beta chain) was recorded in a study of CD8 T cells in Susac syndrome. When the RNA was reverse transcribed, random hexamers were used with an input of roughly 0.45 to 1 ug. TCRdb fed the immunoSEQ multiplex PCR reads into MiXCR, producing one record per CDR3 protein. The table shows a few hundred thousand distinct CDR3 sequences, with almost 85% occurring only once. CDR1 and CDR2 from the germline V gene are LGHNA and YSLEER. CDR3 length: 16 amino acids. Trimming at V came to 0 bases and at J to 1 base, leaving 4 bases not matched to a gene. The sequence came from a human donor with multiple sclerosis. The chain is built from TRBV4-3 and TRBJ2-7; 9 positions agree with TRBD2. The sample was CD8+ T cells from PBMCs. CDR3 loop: CASSQEDSGRSYEQYF. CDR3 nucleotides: TGCGCCAGCAGCCAAGAAGATAGCGGGAGATCCTACGAGCAGTACTTC.